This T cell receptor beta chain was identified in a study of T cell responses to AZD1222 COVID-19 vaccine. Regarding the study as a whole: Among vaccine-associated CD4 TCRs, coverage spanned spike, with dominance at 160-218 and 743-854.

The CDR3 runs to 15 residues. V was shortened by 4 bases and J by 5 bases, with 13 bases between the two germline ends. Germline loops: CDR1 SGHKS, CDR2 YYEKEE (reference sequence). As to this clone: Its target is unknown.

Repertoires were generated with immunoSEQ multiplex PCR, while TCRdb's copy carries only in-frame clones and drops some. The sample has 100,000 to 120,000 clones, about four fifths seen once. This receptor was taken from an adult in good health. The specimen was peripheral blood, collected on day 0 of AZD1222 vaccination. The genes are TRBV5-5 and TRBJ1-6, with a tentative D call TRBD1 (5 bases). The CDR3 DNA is TGTGCCAGCAGCACCGGGACGCTCAATAATTCACCCCTCCACTTT. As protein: CASSTGTLNNSPLHF.